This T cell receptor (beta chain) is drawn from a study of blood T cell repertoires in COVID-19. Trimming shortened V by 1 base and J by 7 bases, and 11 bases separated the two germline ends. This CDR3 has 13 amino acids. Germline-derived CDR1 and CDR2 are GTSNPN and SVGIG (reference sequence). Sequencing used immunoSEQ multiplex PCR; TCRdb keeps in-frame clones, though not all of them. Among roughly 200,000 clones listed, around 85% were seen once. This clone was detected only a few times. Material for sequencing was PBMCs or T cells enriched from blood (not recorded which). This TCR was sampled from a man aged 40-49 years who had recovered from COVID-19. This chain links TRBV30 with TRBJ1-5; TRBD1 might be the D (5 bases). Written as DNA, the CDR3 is TGTGCCTGGAGTGGCCAGTGGGGCCAGCCCCAGCATTTT. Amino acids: CAWSGQWGQPQHF.